This T cell receptor (beta chain) originates from a study of metastatic and nonmetastatic thyroid tumors. Until they underwent thyroid surgery, no patient had received any treatment. TCRdb re-processed the PCR reads through MiXCR. The sample records roughly 25,000 clones, about 13% being singletons. The V gene lost 0 bases and the J gene lost 12 bases, with 18 bases spanning the gap. The germline V gene encodes CDR1 GTSNPN and CDR2 SVGIG (reference sequence). The CDR3 totals 13 residues. Material for sequencing was blood. The chain couples TRBV30 to TRBJ2-7, with D perhaps TRBD2 (6 bases). This clonotype originated in a female donor with papillary thyroid cancer or a benign thyroid nodule (not recorded which). Some clones in this sample may be carry-over from other donors' samples. CDR3 residues: CAWSVTTSPRPYF. DNA for the CDR3: TGTGCCTGGAGTGTAACTACTAGCCCCCGACCGTACTTC.